Shown below are 28 T cell receptor beta chains from a single sample sequenced in a study of blood T cell repertoires in COVID-19. The repertoire was sequenced with immunoSEQ multiplex PCR; TCRdb's copy has only in-frame clones and lacks some. This table holds around 210,000 clones, 70% to 90% found once. Sequenced sample: peripheral blood. These receptors all come from a man aged 18 to 30 with active or convalescent COVID-19.

CDR3 in amino acids: CASSWGQANTDTQYF. In nucleotides, the CDR3 is TGTGCCAGCAGCTGGGGACAGGCAAACACAGATACGCAGTATTTT. This rearrangement joins TRBV11-2 to TRBJ2-3, with TRBD1 matching 8 bases. Germline CDR1 reads SGHAT; CDR2 reads FQNNGV. The CDR3 is 15 residues long. Trimming at V came to 4 bases and at J to 2 bases, leaving 5 bases not matched to a gene.

The gene calls are TRBV28 and TRBJ1-5; 8 nucleotides match TRBD1. Unmatched junction bases numbered 6, after V lost 2 bases and J lost 9 bases. This CDR3 is built from 14 residues. The germline V gene encodes CDR1 MDHEN and CDR2 SYDVKM. CDR3 region: CASSLGTGLMPQHF. The CDR3 bases are TGTGCCAGCAGTTTAGGGACAGGTTTGATGCCCCAGCATTTT.

This clone was counted once. The chain is built from TRBV4-2 and TRBJ1-4, with 7 nucleotides matching TRBD1. V dropped 1 base and J dropped 3; count of bases not matched to a gene: 8. Germline CDR1 is LGHNA and CDR2 is YNFKEQ. The CDR3 loop spans 17 amino acids. The CDR3 DNA sequence: TGTGCCAGCAGCCAAGCACAGGGGTATGGGGCTAATGAAAAACTGTTTTTT. Protein product: CASSQAQGYGANEKLFF.

This clone was observed once. This rearrangement joins TRBV5-6 to TRBJ1-4; D uncertain. This CDR3 comprises 14 residues. Germline V gene sequence: CDR1 SGHDT, CDR2 YYEEEE. Trimming pared 2 bases from V and 0 bases from J, leaving 5 bases between. The CDR3 spells CASSFGATNEKLFF. CDR3 nucleotide sequence: TGTGCCAGCAGCTTCGGTGCAACTAATGAAAAACTGTTTTTT.

The chain joins TRBV27 to TRBJ1-4; 11 bases agree with TRBD1. Per the germline V gene, CDR1 is MNHEY and CDR2 is SMNVEV (reference sequence). Trimming cost V 6 bases and J 8 bases; bases outside gene matches: 5. The CDR3 extends over 14 amino acids. As DNA, the CDR3 is TGTGCCAGCAGCGGACAGGGGGCAGGGGAAAAACTGTTTTTT. Its protein product is CASSGQGAGEKLFF. Combining the CDR3 with reference TRBV27 and TRBJ1-4 gives the whole variable domain EAQVTQNPRYLITVTGKKLTVTCSQNMNHEYMSWYRQDPGLGLRQIYYSMNVEVTDKGDVPEGYKVSRKEKRNFPLILESPSPNQTSLYFCASSGQGAGEKLFFGSGTQLSVL.

The gene calls are TRBV5-4 and TRBJ2-7; 7 bases are shared with TRBD2. V trimming: 4 bases; J trimming: 4 bases; junction bases outside the gene matches: 11. In germline, CDR1 is SGHNT, CDR2 YYREEE (reference sequence). The CDR3 is made up of 15 amino acids. The CDR3 nucleotides are TGTGCCAGCAGCCAACCTGGACTAGAAGGGTACGAGCAGTACTTC. Its protein is CASSQPGLEGYEQYF.

V gene TRBV7-9 combines with J gene TRBJ2-2; possible D gene TRBD2, 5 bases. CDR3 length: 11 amino acids. Between the trimmed V and J ends, which lost 6 bases and 7 bases, there was a span of 6 bases. Germline V gene data show CDR1 as SEHNR and CDR2 as FQNEAQ (reference sequence). The chain's CDR3 is CASRRDGELFF. CDR3 bases: TGTGCCAGCAGGAGGGACGGGGAGCTGTTTTTT.

This rearrangement joins TRBV27 to TRBJ2-7, with D possibly being TRBD2 (6 bases). V dropped 3 bases and J dropped 4 bases, with 19 bases sitting between them. Per the germline V gene, CDR1 is MNHEY and CDR2 is SMNVEV (reference sequence). The CDR3 length is 16 residues. DNA for the CDR3: TGTGCCAGCAGTTTCCTCCCCTTACGGGGAGGTTACGAGCAGTACTTC. This gives the protein CASSFLPLRGGYEQYF.

The V and J genes are TRBV27 and TRBJ2-7; 7 nucleotides match TRBD2. Trimming took 1 base from V and 0 from J; bases not matched to a gene: 9. This CDR3 region has 17 residues. In germline, CDR1 is MNHEY, CDR2 SMNVEV (reference sequence). As DNA, the CDR3 is TGTGCCAGCAGTTTATTTAGGGCGGGAGCTCGCTCCTACGAGCAGTACTTC. It is translated as CASSLFRAGARSYEQYF.

In its sample, this clone was seen a few times. The rearrangement uses TRBV6-6 and TRBJ2-1; 8 bases line up with TRBD1. The germline gives CDR1 MNHNY, CDR2 SVGAGI (reference sequence). Trimming took 2 bases from V and 9 from J; bases not matched to a gene: 9. There are 15 residues in the CDR3. In DNA form, the CDR3 reads TGTGCCAGCAGTTACATGACAGGGGCGGTGGGTGAGCAGTTCTTC. Translating it yields CASSYMTGAVGEQFF.

The rearrangement uses TRBV10-3 and TRBJ2-3, with 7 bases aligning to TRBD2. CDR1 is ENHRY, CDR2 SYGVKD, per germline. The CDR3 runs 14 residues. CDR3 loop: CASQAGELADTQYF. The DNA for the CDR3 is TGTGCTTCCCAGGCGGGAGAGTTGGCAGATACGCAGTATTTT.

J is TRBJ2-2 and V is TRBV6-4; tentative D call: TRBD2 (7 bases). CDR1 and CDR2 from the germline V gene are MRHNA and SNTAGT. Trimming removed 6 bases from V and 3 bases from J, with 20 bases in between. The CDR3 contains 17 residues. The CDR3 loop reads CASSEEGGMVDTGELFF. The DNA of the CDR3 is TGTGCCAGCAGCGAAGAGGGGGGGATGGTCGACACCGGGGAGCTGTTTTTT.

This clone was picked up a small number of times. V gene TRBV5-3 combines with J gene TRBJ1-1, with D maybe TRBD1 (5 bases). TRBV5-3 is an ORF for which the function is uncertain. There are 14 residues in the CDR3. The V gene lost 9 bases and the J gene lost 4 bases, with 19 bases spanning the gap. The CDR3 DNA reads TGTGCCACCATGGGGGGAGGGGTCCGCACTGAAGCTTTCTTT. Its protein is CATMGGGVRTEAFF.

The chain joins TRBV11-2 to TRBJ2-1; 7 bases agree with TRBD2. V shed 6 bases, J shed 3 bases, and the junction held 14 bases outside the gene matches. The germline CDR1 and CDR2 sequences are SGHAT and FQNNGV. The CDR3 contains 17 residues. Here the CDR3 DNA reads TGTGCCAGCAGAGGAACCAAAGCGGGGACGAGCTACAATGAGCAGTTCTTC. Protein: CASRGTKAGTSYNEQFF.

This clone was observed a few times. The same CDR3 can be traced to other DNA sequences in this sample. The gene calls are TRBV5-4 and TRBJ2-2; D is unclear. V was shortened by 0 bases and J by 1 base, with 4 bases between the two germline ends. Germline assignment: CDR1 SGHNT and CDR2 YYREEE (reference sequence). The CDR3 totals 14 residues. This CDR3 reads CASSLAGNTGELFF. Here the CDR3 DNA reads TGTGCCAGCAGCTTGGCAGGGAACACCGGGGAGCTGTTTTTT.

The J gene is TRBJ2-1, the V gene TRBV5-1; D gene ambiguous. Trimming pared 0 bases from V and 0 bases from J, leaving 7 bases between. CDR1 is SGHRS, CDR2 YFSETQ, per germline. This CDR3 comprises 15 residues. DNA for the CDR3: TGCGCCAGCAGCTTGGGGCGGAACTCCTACAATGAGCAGTTCTTC. Residues: CASSLGRNSYNEQFF.

The chain couples TRBV6-5 to TRBJ1-6, with D uncertain. V was clipped by 2 bases and J by 11 bases, with 16 bases between them. The CDR3 loop spans 15 amino acids. The V gene's germline CDR1 is MNHEY and CDR2 SVGAGI. The CDR3 DNA follows: TGTGCCAGCAGTTACGATGGCGCGAGACACGCACCCCTCCACTTT. As protein: CASSYDGARHAPLHF.

This chain uses TRBV4-2 with TRBJ1-5; 7 bases agree with TRBD1. The CDR3 is 13 residues long. Germline V CDR1 and CDR2: LGHNA, YNFKEQ. The V segment lost 5 bases and the J segment 7 bases; nucleotides outside the gene matches: 5. The CDR3 DNA sequence: TGTGCCAGCAGCAGGGGGCCCGACCAGCCCCAGCATTTT. Residues: CASSRGPDQPQHF.

The V call is TRBV11-3, the J call TRBJ2-3, with D perhaps matching TRBD2 (5 bases). The CDR3 totals 14 residues. The ends were cut back, 5 bases at V and 2 bases at J, with 11 bases in the middle. Germline assignment: CDR1 SGHNT and CDR2 YENEEA. In DNA, the CDR3 is TGTGCCAGCAGCCCCTCAGCGGACACAGATACGCAGTATTTT. The encoded protein is CASSPSADTDTQYF.

The chain combines TRBV5-4 with TRBJ2-2; a possible D gene is TRBD1 (6 bases). Trimming removed 4 bases at V and 4 bases at J, with 14 bases between. Germline-derived CDR1 and CDR2 are SGHNT and YYREEE (reference sequence). The CDR3 spans 15 residues. The CDR3 DNA is TGTGCCAGCAGCCAGACCGGGACAATCACCGGGGAGCTGTTTTTT. This encodes CASSQTGTITGELFF.

The rearrangement links TRBV7-2 to TRBJ2-5, with TRBD1 as a possible D gene (6 bases). This CDR3 region has 14 residues. The V end was cut by 3 bases, the J end by 4 bases, with 12 bases between. Germline values: CDR1 SGHTA, CDR2 FQGNSA. The CDR3 DNA reads TGTGCCAGCAGCTTCGGACAGTCCCCAGAGACCCAGTACTTC. It specifies CASSFGQSPETQYF.

This clone was found once. The chain couples TRBV18 to TRBJ2-7, with D possibly TRBD1 on 6 matching bases. V was clipped by 3 bases and J by 7 bases, with 10 bases between them. From germline, CDR1 is KGHSH and CDR2 LQKENI. This CDR3 is built from 12 residues. The CDR3 is CASSPGQSEQYF. The CDR3 bases are TGTGCCAGCTCACCTGGACAGAGTGAGCAGTACTTC.

The chain recombines TRBV3-1 (or the pseudogene TRBV3-2) with TRBJ1-1; possible D gene TRBD1, 5 bases. The germline V gene encodes CDR1 LGHDT and CDR2 YNNKEL (reference sequence). The germline V and J ends were trimmed by 2 bases and 6 bases, with 16 bases remaining between them. The CDR3 length is 15 residues. CDR3 sequence reads: CASSQFLGGAAEAFF. In DNA form, the CDR3 reads TGTGCCAGCAGCCAATTCCTCGGAGGGGCGGCTGAAGCTTTCTTT.

The chain uses TRBV27 and TRBJ2-7; TRBD1 matches at 7 bases. With 6 bases clipped from V and 4 bases from J, the junction kept 9 bases outside the gene matches. The length of the CDR3 is 14 residues. Germline CDR1 and CDR2: MNHEY and SMNVEV (reference sequence). The CDR3 sequence: CASRVQDRAYEQYF. DNA of the CDR3: TGTGCCAGCAGAGTACAAGACAGGGCGTACGAGCAGTACTTC.

Here the CDR3 DNA reads TGCAGCGTTGTGACAGTCCAAGAGACCCAGTACTTC. Protein sequence: CSVVTVQETQYF. V is TRBV29-1 and J is TRBJ2-5; possible D gene TRBD1, 5 bases. Trimming removed 4 bases from V and 1 base from J, with 7 bases in between. The germline CDR1 and CDR2 sequences are SQVTM and ANQGSEA. This CDR3 is built from 12 residues.

This chain connects TRBV5-1 to TRBJ2-2; D is undetermined. V was trimmed by 4 bases and J by 5 bases, leaving 12 bases between them. CDR1 and CDR2 (germline): SGHRS, YFSETQ. This CDR3 contains 14 residues. The CDR3 region has the DNA TGCGCCAGCAGCCCCGAATCGCGGACCGGGGAGCTGTTTTTT. It specifies CASSPESRTGELFF. Using reference TRBV5-1 and TRBJ2-2 for the parts outside the CDR3, the full variable domain is KAGVTQTPRYLIKTRGQQVTLSCSPISGHRSVSWYQQTPGQGLQFLFEYFSETQRNKGNFPGRFSGRQFSNSRSEMNVSTLELGDSALYLCASSPESRTGELFFGEGSRLTVL.

As for this clone: This CDR3 is also generated by other DNA sequences in the sample. This rearrangement joins TRBV18 to TRBJ2-7, with 7 bases identical to TRBD1. V gave up 3 bases and J gave up 3 bases; unmatched junction bases: 5. Germline V gene lookup returns CDR1 KGHSH and CDR2 LQKENI. The CDR3 has 14 residues. The CDR3 loop is CASSPLGQSYEQYF. For the CDR3, the DNA is TGTGCCAGCTCACCGCTGGGACAGAGCTACGAGCAGTACTTC.

The genes are TRBV5-6 and TRBJ1-5; no definite D call. The CDR3 consists of 16 residues. V was trimmed by 0 bases and J by 3 bases, leaving 13 bases between them. Germline CDR1 reads SGHDT; CDR2 reads YYEEEE. The CDR3 here is CASSLADRGSNQPQHF. The CDR3 DNA sequence: TGTGCCAGCAGCTTGGCCGATCGGGGTTCCAATCAGCCCCAGCATTTT.